This is a list of T cell receptor beta chains from one sample in a study of OX40 agonist ivuxolimab in advanced cancers. Sequencing used immunoSEQ multiplex PCR; TCRdb keeps in-frame clones, though not all of them. Found here are roughly 61,000 clones, around 88% of them singletons; the top ten hold approximately 0.55%. The sample in question was CD4+ or CD8+ T cells sorted from blood, obtained in a trial of the OX40 agonist ivuxolimab. The source is an adult with an advanced solid tumor such as melanoma, head and neck, liver or kidney cancer. The CDR3 runs from the conserved cysteine through the conserved F or W. A D gene is named only where the DNA matches it firmly. For some rows the clone size is stated as once, few or many, or as a class when expanded; others skip it.

D gene	J gene	clone size	V gene	CDR3 protein
.	TRBJ2-5	.	TRBV30	CAWSYGSQETQYF
TRBD1	TRBJ2-2	.	TRBV19	CASSIGDRGLSNTGELFF
TRBD1	TRBJ2-7	.	TRBV7-2	CASRGQAFWDEQYF
TRBD2	TRBJ2-7	.	TRBV29-1	CSVLAGPYEQYF
TRBD2	TRBJ2-5	.	TRBV7-2	CASSESSGRGETQYF
.	TRBJ2-3	.	TRBV7-2	CASSLALSGSTDTQYF
TRBD1	TRBJ1-5	few	TRBV7-2	CASSIRTGGDQPQHF
.	TRBJ2-3	.	TRBV7-2	CASSFRGTVTDTQYF
TRBD2	TRBJ2-3	once	TRBV11-1	CASSPRTSGLTDTQYF
TRBD1	TRBJ1-1	few	TRBV4-1	CASSSRDRDNTEAFF
TRBD1	TRBJ2-1	once	TRBV23-1	CASSLRRVGRGHRKRSYNEQFF
.	TRBJ2-7	.	TRBV30	CAWSVDIYYEQYF
.	TRBJ2-3	.	TRBV16	CASSPQASGTQYF
TRBD1	TRBJ2-7	.	TRBV27	CASSLSRDSAYEQYF
.	TRBJ1-5	.	TRBV19	CASSMVSGTSNQPQHF
.	TRBJ2-3	.	TRBV21-1	CASSTPLGGEQPEDTQYF
.	TRBJ1-4	.	TRBV30	CAWRREKGWGVNEKLFF
TRBD1	TRBJ2-7	.	TRBV5-1	CASSLVGTGIYEQYF
.	TRBJ2-2	.	TRBV5-4	CASSFASLNTGELFF
TRBD1	TRBJ1-5	.	TRBV28	CASSPPRGRTSNQPQHF
.	TRBJ2-7	.	TRBV5-1	CASSGVSTGLYEQYF
TRBD2	TRBJ2-1	.	TRBV13	CASSLAHRQAGGRNEQFF
.	TRBJ1-2	once	TRBV7-2	CASSGKTGWEAGYTF
.	TRBJ2-3	.	TRBV9	CASSVGAQASTDTQYF
TRBD1	TRBJ2-7	.	TRBV4-1	CASSQDTGGPYEQYF
.	TRBJ1-1	.	TRBV5-1	CASSLASPSTEAFF
.	TRBJ1-2	.	TRBV18	CASSPGQNYGYTF
.	TRBJ1-1	.	TRBV28	CASRWTDMNTEAFF
TRBD2	TRBJ2-1	.	TRBV19	CASSRLAGGYNEQFF
.	TRBJ1-5	.	TRBV6-5	CASSYPLQPQHF
TRBD1	TRBJ2-5	.	TRBV18	CASSPMATGTGVGETQYF
.	TRBJ2-7	.	TRBV6-5	CASTRPGGSYEQYF
.	TRBJ1-2	.	TRBV5-1	CASSFPGASGYTF
.	TRBJ2-7	.	TRBV5-8	CASSLRGLSYEQYF
.	TRBJ2-1	.	TRBV28	CATSEDNNEQFF
TRBD1	TRBJ1-4	.	TRBV5-1	CASSLAGTGTEKLFF
TRBD1	TRBJ1-4	.	TRBV4-1	CASSQIRDRDRNEKLFF
.	TRBJ2-6	.	TRBV9	CASGGVFKQSRANVLTF
TRBD1	TRBJ1-6	.	TRBV6-6	CASSATGGENSPLHF
TRBD2	TRBJ2-7	once	TRBV2	CASGGGGPYEQYF
.	TRBJ2-5	once	TRBV18	CASSPGETQYF
.	TRBJ1-5	.	TRBV6-5	CASSPWYSNQPQHF
.	TRBJ1-2	.	TRBV5-5	CASSLGRGANYGYTF
.	TRBJ2-1	few	TRBV30	CAWSLGGAGSAYNEQFF
.	TRBJ2-7	.	TRBV19	CASSMGARSSYEQYF
.	TRBJ2-3	.	TRBV6-5	CASSYRGFGTDTQYF
TRBD2	TRBJ2-1	.	TRBV9	CASSSGLAGEPYNEQFF
TRBD1	TRBJ2-2	.	TRBV6-6	CASSLGQGITGELFF
TRBD1	TRBJ2-7	.	TRBV27	CASSKTGAGSYEQYF
.	TRBJ1-5	.	TRBV6-1	CASSGQTNQPQHF
.	TRBJ2-5	.	TRBV20-1	CSAWAAAQYF
.	TRBJ2-7	.	TRBV11-2	CASSLTDPGWAPYEQYF
TRBD2	TRBJ2-1	.	TRBV5-1	CASSQGLESSEQFF
.	TRBJ2-7	.	TRBV6-1	CATGTRDIGYEQYF
.	TRBJ2-1	.	TRBV5-1	CASSLELQHNEQFF